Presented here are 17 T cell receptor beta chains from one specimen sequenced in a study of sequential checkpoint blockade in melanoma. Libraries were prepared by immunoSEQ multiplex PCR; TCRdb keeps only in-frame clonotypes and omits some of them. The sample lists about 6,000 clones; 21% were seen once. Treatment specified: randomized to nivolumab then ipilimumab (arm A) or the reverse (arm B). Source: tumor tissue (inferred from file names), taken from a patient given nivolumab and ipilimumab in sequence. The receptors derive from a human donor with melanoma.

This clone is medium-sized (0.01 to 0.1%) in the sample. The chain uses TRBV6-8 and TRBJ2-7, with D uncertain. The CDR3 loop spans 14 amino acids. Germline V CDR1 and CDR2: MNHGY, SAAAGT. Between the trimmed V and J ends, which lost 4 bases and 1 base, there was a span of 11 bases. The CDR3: CASSSPFGSYEQYF. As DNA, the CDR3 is TGTGCCAGCAGTTCCCCGTTTGGGTCCTACGAGCAGTACTTC.

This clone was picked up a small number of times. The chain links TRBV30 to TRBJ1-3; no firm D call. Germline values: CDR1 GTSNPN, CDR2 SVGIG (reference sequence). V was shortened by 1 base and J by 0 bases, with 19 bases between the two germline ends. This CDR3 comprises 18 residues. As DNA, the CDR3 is TGTGCCTGGAGTGGGAGACCTCTAACGGCCTTCTCTGGAAACACCATATATTTT. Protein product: CAWSGRPLTAFSGNTIYF.

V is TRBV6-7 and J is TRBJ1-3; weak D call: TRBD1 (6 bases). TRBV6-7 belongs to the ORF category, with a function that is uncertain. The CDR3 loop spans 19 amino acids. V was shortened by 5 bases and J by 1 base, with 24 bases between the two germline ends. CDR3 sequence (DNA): TGTGCCAGCAGTGAAGCCCGTTGGGGGGGGCGGTCGTCTGGAAACACCATATATTTT. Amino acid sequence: CASSEARWGGRSSGNTIYF.

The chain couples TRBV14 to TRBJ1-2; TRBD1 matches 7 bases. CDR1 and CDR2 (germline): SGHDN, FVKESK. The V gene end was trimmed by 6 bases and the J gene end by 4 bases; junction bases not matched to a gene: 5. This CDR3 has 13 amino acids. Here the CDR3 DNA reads TGTGCCAGCAGGTCCACAGGGGCCTATGGCTACACCTTC. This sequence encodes CASRSTGAYGYTF.

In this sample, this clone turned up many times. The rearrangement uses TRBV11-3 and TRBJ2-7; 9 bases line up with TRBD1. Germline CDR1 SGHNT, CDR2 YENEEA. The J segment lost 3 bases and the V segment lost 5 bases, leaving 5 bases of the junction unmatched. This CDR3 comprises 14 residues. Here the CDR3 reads CASSSQGQGYEQYF. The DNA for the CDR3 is TGTGCCAGCAGCAGTCAGGGACAGGGCTACGAGCAGTACTTC.

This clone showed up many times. The CDR3 is CASSLSGLATEAFF. In nucleotides, the CDR3 is TGTGCCAGCAGCTTATCAGGGCTTGCCACTGAAGCTTTCTTT. The chain joins TRBV11-3 to TRBJ1-1; D is possibly TRBD1 (5 bases). From germline, CDR1 is SGHNT and CDR2 YENEEA. The CDR3 is 14 amino acids. Trimming took 2 bases from V and 4 from J, leaving 11 bases between them.

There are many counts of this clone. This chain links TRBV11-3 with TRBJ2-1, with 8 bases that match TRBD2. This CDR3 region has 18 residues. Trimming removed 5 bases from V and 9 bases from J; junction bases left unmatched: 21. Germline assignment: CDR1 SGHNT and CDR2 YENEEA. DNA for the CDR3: TGTGCCAGCAGCCGGGAGGGGAGCTTAACCCCTATCGTTCGTGAGCAGTTCTTC. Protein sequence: CASSREGSLTPIVREQFF.

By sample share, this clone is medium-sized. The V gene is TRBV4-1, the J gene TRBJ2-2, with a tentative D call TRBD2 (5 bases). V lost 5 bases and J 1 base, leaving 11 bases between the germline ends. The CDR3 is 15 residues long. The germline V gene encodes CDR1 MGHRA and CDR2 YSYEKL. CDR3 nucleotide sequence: TGCGCCAGCAGCTCCCAGGCGGGGAACACCGGGGAGCTGTTTTTT. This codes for CASSSQAGNTGELFF.

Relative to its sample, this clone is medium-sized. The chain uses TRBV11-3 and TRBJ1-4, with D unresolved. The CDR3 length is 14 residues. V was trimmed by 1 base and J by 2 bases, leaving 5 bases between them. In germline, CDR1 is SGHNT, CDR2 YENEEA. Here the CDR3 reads CASSLGLTNEKLFF. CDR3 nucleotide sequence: TGTGCCAGCAGCTTAGGGCTGACTAATGAAAAACTGTTTTTT.

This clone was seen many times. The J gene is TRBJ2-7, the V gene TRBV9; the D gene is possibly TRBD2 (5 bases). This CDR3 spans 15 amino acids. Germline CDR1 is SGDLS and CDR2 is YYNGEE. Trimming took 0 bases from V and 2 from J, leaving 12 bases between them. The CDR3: CASSVEPGSAYEQYF. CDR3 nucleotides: TGTGCCAGCAGCGTAGAGCCGGGATCCGCCTACGAGCAGTACTTC.

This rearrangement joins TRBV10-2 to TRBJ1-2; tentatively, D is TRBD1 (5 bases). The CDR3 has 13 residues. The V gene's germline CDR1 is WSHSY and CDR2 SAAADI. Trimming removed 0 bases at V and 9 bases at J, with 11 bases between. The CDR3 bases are TGCGCCAGCAGTGAGTCGCGGCAGGGAAGCTACACCTTC. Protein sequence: CASSESRQGSYTF.

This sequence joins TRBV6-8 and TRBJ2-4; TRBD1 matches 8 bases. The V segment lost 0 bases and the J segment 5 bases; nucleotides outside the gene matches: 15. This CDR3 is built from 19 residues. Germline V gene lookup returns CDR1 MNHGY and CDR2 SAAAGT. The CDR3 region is CASSYSLLLTGGYQNIQYF. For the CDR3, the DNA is TGTGCCAGCAGTTACTCTCTACTCCTCACAGGGGGTTATCAAAACATTCAGTACTTC.

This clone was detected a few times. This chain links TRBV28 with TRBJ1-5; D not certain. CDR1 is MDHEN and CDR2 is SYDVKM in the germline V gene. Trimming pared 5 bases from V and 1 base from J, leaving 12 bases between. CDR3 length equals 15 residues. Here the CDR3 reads CASSIGGMSNQPQHF. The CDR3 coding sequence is TGTGCCAGCAGTATAGGTGGGATGAGCAATCAGCCCCAGCATTTT.

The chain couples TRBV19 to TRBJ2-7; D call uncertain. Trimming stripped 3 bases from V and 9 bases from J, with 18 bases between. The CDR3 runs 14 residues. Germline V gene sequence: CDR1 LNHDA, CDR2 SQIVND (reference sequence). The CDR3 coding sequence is TGTGCCAGTAGTATTGGCACAGACCTACGATCGCAGTACTTC. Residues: CASSIGTDLRSQYF.

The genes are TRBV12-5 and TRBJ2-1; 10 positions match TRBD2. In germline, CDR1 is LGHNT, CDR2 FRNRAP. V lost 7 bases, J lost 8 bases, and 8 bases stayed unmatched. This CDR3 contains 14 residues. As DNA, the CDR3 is TGTGCTAGTGCCTCTAGCGGGAGTACCTATGAGCAGTTCTTC. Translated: CASASSGSTYEQFF.

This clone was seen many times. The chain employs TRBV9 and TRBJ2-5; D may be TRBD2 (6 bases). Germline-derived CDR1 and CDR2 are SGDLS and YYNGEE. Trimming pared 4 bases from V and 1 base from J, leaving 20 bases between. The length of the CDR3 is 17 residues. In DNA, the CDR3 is TGTGCCAGCAGCATCACCCCAAGGAGGGAGCCCCAAGAGACCCAGTACTTC. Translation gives CASSITPRREPQETQYF. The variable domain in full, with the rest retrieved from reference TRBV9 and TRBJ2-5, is DSGVTQTPKHLITATGQRVTLRCSPRSGDLSVYWYQQSLDQGLQFLIQYYNGEERAKGNILERFSAQQFPDLHSELNLSSLELGDSALYFCASSITPRREPQETQYFGPGTRLLVL.

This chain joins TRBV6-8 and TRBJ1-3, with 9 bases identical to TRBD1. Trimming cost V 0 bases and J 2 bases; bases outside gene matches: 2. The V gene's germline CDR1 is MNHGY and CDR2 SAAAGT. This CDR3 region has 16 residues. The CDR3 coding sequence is TGTGCCAGCAGTTACTCCGGGACAGGGACTGGAAACACCATATATTTT. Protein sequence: CASSYSGTGTGNTIYF.